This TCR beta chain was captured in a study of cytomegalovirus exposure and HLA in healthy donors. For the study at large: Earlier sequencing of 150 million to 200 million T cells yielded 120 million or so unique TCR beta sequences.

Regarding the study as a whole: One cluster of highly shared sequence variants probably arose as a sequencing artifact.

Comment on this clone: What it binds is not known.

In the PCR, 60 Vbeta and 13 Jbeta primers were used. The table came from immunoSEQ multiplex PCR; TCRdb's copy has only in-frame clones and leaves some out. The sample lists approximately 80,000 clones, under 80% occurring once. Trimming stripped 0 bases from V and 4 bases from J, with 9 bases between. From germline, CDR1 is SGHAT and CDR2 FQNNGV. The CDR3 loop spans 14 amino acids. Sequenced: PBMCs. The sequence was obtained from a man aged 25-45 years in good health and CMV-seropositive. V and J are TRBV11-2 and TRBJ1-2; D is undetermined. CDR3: CASSLDSTVYGYTF. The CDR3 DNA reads TGTGCCAGCAGCTTAGATAGTACGGTCTATGGCTACACCTTC.